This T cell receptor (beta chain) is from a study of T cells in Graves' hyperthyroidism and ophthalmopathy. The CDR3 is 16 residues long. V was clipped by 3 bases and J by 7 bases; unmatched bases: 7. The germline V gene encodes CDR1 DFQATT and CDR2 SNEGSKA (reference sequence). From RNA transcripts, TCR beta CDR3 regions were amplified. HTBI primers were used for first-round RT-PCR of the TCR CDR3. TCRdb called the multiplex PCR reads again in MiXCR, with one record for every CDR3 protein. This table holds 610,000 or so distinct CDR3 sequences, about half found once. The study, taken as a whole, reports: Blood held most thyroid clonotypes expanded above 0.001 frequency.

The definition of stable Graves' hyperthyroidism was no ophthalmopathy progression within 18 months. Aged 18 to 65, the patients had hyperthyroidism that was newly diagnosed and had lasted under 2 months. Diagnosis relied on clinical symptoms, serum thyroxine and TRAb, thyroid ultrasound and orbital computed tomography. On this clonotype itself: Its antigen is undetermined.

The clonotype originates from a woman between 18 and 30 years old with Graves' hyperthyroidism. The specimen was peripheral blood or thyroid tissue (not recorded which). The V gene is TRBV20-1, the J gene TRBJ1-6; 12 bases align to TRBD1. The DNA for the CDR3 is TGCAGTGCTAGGGGACAGGGGGCCATTCTCAATTCACCCCTCCACTTT. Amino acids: CSARGQGAILNSPLHF.